This T cell receptor (beta chain) was identified in a study of T cell responses to AZD1222 COVID-19 vaccine. Study-wide results and caveats: Increases in Spike-specific TCR breadth and depth were seen after two AZD1222 doses. Donor demographics were predominantly white British with a female majority; clonal diversity may be underestimated. At study baseline, merely about 6 AZD1222 recipients were seropositive. The study reported that nearly half of spike-specific TCRs target unmutated variant regions.

Note on this clone: Antigen specificity is unknown.

Assay used: immunoSEQ multiplex PCR; TCRdb lists only in-frame clones, some missing. The sample consists of 80,000 or so clones, 70% to 80% of them appearing once. Germline V CDR1 and CDR2: SGHDT, YYEEEE. CDR3 length equals 17 residues. The V and J ends lost 5 bases and 0 bases, in that order; junction bases with no gene match: 10. The J gene is TRBJ2-3, the V gene TRBV5-6, with 9 bases lining up with TRBD2. The specimen comprised peripheral blood, sampled 28 days after the second dose of the MenACWY control vaccine. The receptor was derived from an adult who received the MenACWY meningococcal vaccine as a control. CDR3 bases: TGTGCCAGCAGGAGGGGGACTAGCTGGGGGAGCACAGATACGCAGTATTTT. Protein sequence: CASRRGTSWGSTDTQYF.